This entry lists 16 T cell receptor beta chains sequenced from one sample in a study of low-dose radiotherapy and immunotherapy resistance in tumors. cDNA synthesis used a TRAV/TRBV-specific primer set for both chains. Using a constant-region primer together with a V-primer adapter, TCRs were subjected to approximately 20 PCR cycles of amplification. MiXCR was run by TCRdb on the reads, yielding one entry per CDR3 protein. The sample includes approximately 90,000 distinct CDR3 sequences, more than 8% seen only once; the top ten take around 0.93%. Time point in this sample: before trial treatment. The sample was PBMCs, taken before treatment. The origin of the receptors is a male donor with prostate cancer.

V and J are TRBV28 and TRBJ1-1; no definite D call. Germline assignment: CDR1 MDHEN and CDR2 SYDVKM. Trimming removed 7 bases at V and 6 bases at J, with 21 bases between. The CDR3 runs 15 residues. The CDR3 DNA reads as TGTGCCAGCAAAAAAATATCAGAGGCTCGCGCTGAAGCTTTCTTT. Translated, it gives CASKKISEARAEAFF. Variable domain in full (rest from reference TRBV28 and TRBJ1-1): DVKVTQSSRYLVKRTGEKVFLECVQDMDHENMFWYRQDPGLGLRLIYFSYDVKMKEKGDIPEGYSVSREKKERFSLILESASTNQTSMYLCASKKISEARAEAFFGQGTRLTVV.

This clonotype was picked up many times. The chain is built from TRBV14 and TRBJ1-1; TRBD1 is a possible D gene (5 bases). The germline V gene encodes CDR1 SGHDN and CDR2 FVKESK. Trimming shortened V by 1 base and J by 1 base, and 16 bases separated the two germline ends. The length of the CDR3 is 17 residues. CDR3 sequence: CASSQAAGRIGNTEAFF. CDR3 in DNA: TGTGCCAGCAGCCAAGCTGCAGGGAGGATCGGGAACACTGAAGCTTTCTTT.

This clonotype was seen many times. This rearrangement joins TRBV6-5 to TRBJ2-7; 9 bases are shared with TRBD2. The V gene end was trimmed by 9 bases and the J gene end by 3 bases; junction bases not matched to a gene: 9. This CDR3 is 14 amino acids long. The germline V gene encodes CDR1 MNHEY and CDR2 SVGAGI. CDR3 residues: CASFAGTSIYEQYF. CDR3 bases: TGTGCCAGTTTTGCCGGGACTAGCATCTACGAGCAGTACTTC.

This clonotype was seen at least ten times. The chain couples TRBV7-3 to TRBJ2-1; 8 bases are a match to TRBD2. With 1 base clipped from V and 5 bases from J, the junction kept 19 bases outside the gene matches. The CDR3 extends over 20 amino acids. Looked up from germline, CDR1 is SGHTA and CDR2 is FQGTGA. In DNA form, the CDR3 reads TGTGCCAGCAGCTTAATTCCCACTAGCGGCTCCCGGGGGTTAAACAATGAGCAGTTCTTC. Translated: CASSLIPTSGSRGLNNEQFF.

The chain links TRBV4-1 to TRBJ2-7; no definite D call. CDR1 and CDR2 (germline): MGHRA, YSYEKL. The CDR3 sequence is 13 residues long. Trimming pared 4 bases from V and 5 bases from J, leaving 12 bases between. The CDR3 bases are TGCGCCAGCAGCCGACTCTGGCAGGACGAGCAGTACTTC. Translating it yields CASSRLWQDEQYF.

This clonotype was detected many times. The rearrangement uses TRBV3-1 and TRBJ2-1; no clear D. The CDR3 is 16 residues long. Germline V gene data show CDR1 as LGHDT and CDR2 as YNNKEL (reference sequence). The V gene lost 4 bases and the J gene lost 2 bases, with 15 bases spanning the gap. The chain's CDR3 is CASSPTSTQTYNEQFF. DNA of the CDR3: TGTGCCAGCAGCCCTACCTCGACACAAACCTACAATGAGCAGTTCTTC.

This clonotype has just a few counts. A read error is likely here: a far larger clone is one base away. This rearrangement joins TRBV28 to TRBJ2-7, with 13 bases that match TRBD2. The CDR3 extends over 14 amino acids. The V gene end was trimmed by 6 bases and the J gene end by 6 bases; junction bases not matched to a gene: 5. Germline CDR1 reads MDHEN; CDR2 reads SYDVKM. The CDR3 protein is CASSRGLAGVEQYF. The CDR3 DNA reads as TGTGCCAGCAGCCGAGGACTAGCGGGAGTCGAGCAGTACTTC.

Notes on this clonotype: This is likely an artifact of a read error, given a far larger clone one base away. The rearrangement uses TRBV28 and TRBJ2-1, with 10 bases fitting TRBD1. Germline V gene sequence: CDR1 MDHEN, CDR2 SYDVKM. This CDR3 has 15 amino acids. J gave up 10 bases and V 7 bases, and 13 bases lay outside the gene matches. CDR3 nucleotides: TGTGCCAGCACCAGGTCTGGGACAGGGGCCTACGAGCAGTTCTTC. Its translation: CASTRSGTGAYEQFF.

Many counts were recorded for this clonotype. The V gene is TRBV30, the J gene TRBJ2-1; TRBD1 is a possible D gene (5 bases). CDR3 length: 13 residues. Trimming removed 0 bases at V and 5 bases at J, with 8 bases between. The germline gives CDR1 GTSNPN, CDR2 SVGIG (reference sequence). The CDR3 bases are TGTGCCTGGAGTGTACAGGTAAACAATGAGCAGTTCTTC. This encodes CAWSVQVNNEQFF.

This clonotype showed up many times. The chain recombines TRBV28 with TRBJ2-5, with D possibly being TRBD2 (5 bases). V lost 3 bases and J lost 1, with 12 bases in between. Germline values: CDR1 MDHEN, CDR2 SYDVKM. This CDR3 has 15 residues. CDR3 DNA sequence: TGTGCCAGCAGTTTTCGGGGTGGCAGCCAAGAGACCCAGTACTTC. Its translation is CASSFRGGSQETQYF.

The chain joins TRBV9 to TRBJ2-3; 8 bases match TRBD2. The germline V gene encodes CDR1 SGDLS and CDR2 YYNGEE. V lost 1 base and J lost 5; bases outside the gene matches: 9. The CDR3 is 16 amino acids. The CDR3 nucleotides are TGTGCCAGCAGCGTACAGAGCGGGAGTGGAGGAGATACGCAGTATTTT. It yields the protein CASSVQSGSGGDTQYF. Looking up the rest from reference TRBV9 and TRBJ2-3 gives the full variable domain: DSGVTQTPKHLITATGQRVTLRCSPRSGDLSVYWYQQSLDQGLQFLIQYYNGEERAKGNILERFSAQQFPDLHSELNLSSLELGDSALYFCASSVQSGSGGDTQYFGPGTRLTVL.

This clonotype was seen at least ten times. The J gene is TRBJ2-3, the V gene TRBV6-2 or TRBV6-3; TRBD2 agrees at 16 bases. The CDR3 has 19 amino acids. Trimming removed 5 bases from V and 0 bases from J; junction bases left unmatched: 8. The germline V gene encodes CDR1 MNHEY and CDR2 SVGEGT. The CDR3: CASSPGTSGRASSTDTQYF. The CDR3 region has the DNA TGTGCCAGCAGTCCCGGGACTAGCGGGAGGGCCTCTAGCACAGATACGCAGTATTTT.

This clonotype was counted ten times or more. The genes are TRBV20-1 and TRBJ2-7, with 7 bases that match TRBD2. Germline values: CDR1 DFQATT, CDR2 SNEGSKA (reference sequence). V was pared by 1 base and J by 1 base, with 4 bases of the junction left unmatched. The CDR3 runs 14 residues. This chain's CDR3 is CSARVASGSYEQYF. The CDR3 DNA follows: TGCAGTGCTAGAGTTGCTAGCGGATCCTACGAGCAGTACTTC.

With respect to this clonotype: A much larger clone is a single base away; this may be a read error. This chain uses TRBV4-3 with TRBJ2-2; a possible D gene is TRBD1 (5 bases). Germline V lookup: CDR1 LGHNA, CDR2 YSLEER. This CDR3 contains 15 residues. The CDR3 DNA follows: TGCGCCAGAAGCCAAGATGATAGGGGAAGCCGGGAGCTGTTTTTT. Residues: CARSQDDRGSRELFF.

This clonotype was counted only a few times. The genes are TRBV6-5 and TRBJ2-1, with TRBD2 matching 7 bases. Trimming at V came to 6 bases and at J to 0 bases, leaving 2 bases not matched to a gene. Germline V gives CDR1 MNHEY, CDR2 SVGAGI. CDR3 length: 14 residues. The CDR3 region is CASRGLLSYNEQFF. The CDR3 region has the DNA TGTGCCAGCAGGGGACTACTCTCCTACAATGAGCAGTTCTTC.

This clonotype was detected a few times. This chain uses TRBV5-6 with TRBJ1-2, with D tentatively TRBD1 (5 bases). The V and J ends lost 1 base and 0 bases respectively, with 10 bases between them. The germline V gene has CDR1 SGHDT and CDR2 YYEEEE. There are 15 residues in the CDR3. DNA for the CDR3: TGTGCCAGCAGCTTGTTGAGGACAACTAACTATGGCTACACCTTC. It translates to CASSLLRTTNYGYTF. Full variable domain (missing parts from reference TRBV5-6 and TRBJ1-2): DAGVTQSPTHLIKTRGQQVTLRCSPKSGHDTVSWYQQALGQGPQFIFQYYEEEERQRGNFPDRFSGHQFPNYSSELNVNALLLGDSALYLCASSLLRTTNYGYTFGSGTRLTVV.